This note documents a single TCR beta chain sequence. What it binds is not known. The junction had 8 bases not matched to a gene; V was cut back by 0 bases and J by 7 bases. This CDR3 region has 17 residues. CDR1 is SGHDN and CDR2 is FVKESK in the germline V gene. This sample is part of a study of blood T cells in healthy people across ages. Points from the study as a whole: Per million T cells, TCR beta diversity dropped about linearly as age rose. Samples with more naive T cells showed higher observed beta diversity.

With a J-beta primer mix and a sample-barcoded 5' primer, a second PCR ran roughly 6 to 11 cycles. TCRdb ran MiXCR on the 5' RACE reads and lists one entry per CDR3 protein. The sample holds almost 800,000 distinct CDR3 sequences, 58% seen once. Sequencing used blood. The receptor's source is a man younger than 45 in good health. The chain combines TRBV14 with TRBJ2-1; 11 nucleotides line up with TRBD2. Written as DNA, the CDR3 is TGTGCCAGCAGCCAAGACGTGCGACTAGCGGGGAGGAATGAGCAGTTCTTC. Its translation is CASSQDVRLAGRNEQFF.